Described below is a single T cell receptor beta chain sequence and its context. Its antigen remains unknown. Clones were sequenced by immunoSEQ multiplex PCR, and TCRdb holds only the in-frame ones, with some missing. The sample includes over 250,000 clones, 80% to 90% seen only once; the top ten take approximately 3.4%. The data are from a study of Ad26.COV2.S vaccination and SARS-CoV-2 variants. Whole-study context: Into the muscle, Ad26.COV2.S was dosed once or twice, 56 days apart.

Whole-study results and caveats: Placebo recipients had lower spike-specific TCR breadth than vaccine recipients.

Treatment: some 19 received Ad26.COV2.S at low or high dose, single or two shots; 5 received placebo; per-sample allocation not given. The investigators took samples on day 63 after the first vaccine or placebo injection. It was an adult aged 18-55 years in Boston who was the donor. Sequenced material: peripheral blood, taken in a trial of Ad26.COV2.S vaccine versus placebo. This TCR was recovered from a person aged 18-60 years who received the Ad26.COV2.S COVID-19 vaccine or a placebo.

The CDR3 sequence: CASTGYTEAFF. In nucleotides, the CDR3 is TGTGCCAGCACTGGGTACACTGAAGCTTTCTTT. V and J are TRBV2 and TRBJ1-1, with D uncertain. The CDR3 length is 11 residues. The germline V gene encodes CDR1 SNHLY and CDR2 FYNNEI. V dropped 7 bases and J dropped 3 bases, with 6 bases sitting between them.